This passage covers 13 T cell receptor beta chains from one sample sequenced in a study of vaccination and CD4 T cells after COVID-19. Treatment here: approximately 9-day PBMC culture with coronavirus spike peptide pools or control peptides (ViraFEST assay). Their antigen targets remain unknown. The Oncomine TCR Beta short-read assay was applied to DNA of cultured CD4+ T cells. TCRdb called the PCR reads again in MiXCR, with one record for every CDR3 protein. The top ten clones hold about 17% of a sample with some 14,000 distinct CDR3 sequences, 65% to 75% of them seen once. The specimen sequenced was CD4+ T cells from blood, cultured in vitro. The receptors come from a human donor who had recovered from COVID-19.

The rearrangement links TRBV6-5 to TRBJ2-7; D is uncertain. V lost 0 bases, J lost 3 bases, and 12 bases lay in between. Germline V gene data show CDR1 as MNHEY and CDR2 as SVGAGI. This CDR3 spans 15 amino acids. The CDR3 DNA follows: TGTGCCAGCAGTTACTCGGCAGGATCTCACTACGAGCAGTACTTC. The encoded protein is CASSYSAGSHYEQYF.

This chain joins TRBV7-9 and TRBJ1-2; possibly TRBD1 for D (5 bases). From germline, CDR1 is SEHNR and CDR2 FQNEAQ (reference sequence). This CDR3 has 19 amino acids. V lost 1 base and J 0 bases, leaving 21 bases between the germline ends. The CDR3 protein is CASSLVSFMGEGANYGYTF. The CDR3 DNA follows: TGTGCCAGCAGCTTAGTTTCCTTTATGGGGGAAGGAGCTAACTATGGCTACACCTTC.

The chain combines TRBV7-2 with TRBJ2-5; D not certain. The germline gives CDR1 SGHTA, CDR2 FQGNSA. This CDR3 spans 12 amino acids. V shed 4 bases and J shed 0 bases, with 3 bases lying between them. The DNA of the CDR3 is TGTGCCAGCAGCTCGTACCAAGAGACCCAGTACTTC. Translation: CASSSYQETQYF. Full variable domain (rest looked up from reference TRBV7-2 and TRBJ2-5): GAGVSQSPSNKVTEKGKDVELRCDPISGHTALYWYRQSLGQGLEFLIYFQGNSAPDKSGLPSDRFSAERTGGSVSTLTIQRTQQEDSAVYLCASSSYQETQYFGPGTRLLVL.

A single count supports this clonotype. The chain carries TRBV10-3 and TRBJ1-6; TRBD1 matches at 7 bases. The germline V gene encodes CDR1 ENHRY and CDR2 SYGVKD. V dropped 6 bases and J dropped 7; count of bases not matched to a gene: 3. The CDR3 is 13 residues long. Here the CDR3 reads CAIRGTVNSPLHF. CDR3 DNA sequence: TGTGCCATCAGGGGGACAGTCAATTCACCCCTCCACTTT.

The V call is TRBV27, the J call TRBJ2-2; weak D call: TRBD1 (6 bases). The CDR3 has 13 residues. Germline V gives CDR1 MNHEY, CDR2 SMNVEV (reference sequence). Deletions cut 7 bases from V and 5 bases from J, with 11 bases between. CDR3 region: CASTLGGTGELFF. The CDR3 DNA reads as TGTGCCAGCACCTTAGGGGGAACCGGGGAGCTGTTTTTT.

The V call is TRBV20-1, the J call TRBJ2-1, with TRBD1 identical over 7 bases. The CDR3 extends over 15 amino acids. The germline CDR1 and CDR2 sequences are DFQATT and SNEGSKA (reference sequence). The junction had 13 bases not matched to a gene; V was cut back by 6 bases and J by 5 bases. The CDR3 protein is CSASKVGQNNNEQFF. The CDR3 coding sequence is TGCAGTGCCTCGAAAGTGGGACAGAATAACAATGAGCAGTTCTTC.

The V call is TRBV20-1, the J call TRBJ1-5, with D perhaps matching TRBD1 (6 bases). The germline gives CDR1 DFQATT, CDR2 SNEGSKA (reference sequence). Deletions cut 5 bases from V and 5 bases from J, with 22 bases between. The CDR3 loop spans 16 amino acids. As DNA, the CDR3 is TGCAGTGCTGGGGGGGCGACATCAGGACGCCATCAGCCCCAGCATTTT. Protein product: CSAGGATSGRHQPQHF.

The chain has TRBV24-1 and TRBJ1-1; D may be TRBD1 (6 bases). Germline V CDR1 and CDR2: KGHDR, SFDVKD. Trimming cost V 4 bases and J 2 bases, with 13 bases left between them. The CDR3 loop spans 15 amino acids. CDR3 amino acids: CATSETGHPNTEAFF. The CDR3 coding sequence is TGTGCCACCAGTGAAACAGGGCATCCCAACACTGAAGCTTTCTTT.

This clonotype has only a few counts. The chain is built from TRBV15 and TRBJ2-7, with D possibly being TRBD2 (5 bases). V dropped 5 bases and J dropped 10 bases, with 15 bases sitting between them. The CDR3 spans 12 residues. Germline-derived CDR1 and CDR2 are LNHNV and YYDKDF (reference sequence). DNA of the CDR3: TGTGCCACCAGCCTAGCCGCCACGCCCCAGTACTTC. Translation: CATSLAATPQYF.

The rearrangement uses TRBV20-1 and TRBJ2-7, with 11 nucleotides matching TRBD2. Trimming at V came to 0 bases and at J to 3 bases, leaving 4 bases not matched to a gene. Germline CDR1 is DFQATT and CDR2 is SNEGSKA (reference sequence). CDR3 length: 15 residues. CDR3 nucleotide sequence: TGCAGTGCTAGAGATCCTAGCGGGAGGCACTACGAGCAGTACTTC. This sequence encodes CSARDPSGRHYEQYF.

This chain uses TRBV6-1 with TRBJ1-5, with D perhaps TRBD1 (6 bases). V lost 4 bases, J lost 5 bases, and 15 bases lay in between. Germline-derived CDR1 and CDR2 are MNHNS and SASEGT. The CDR3 spans 15 residues. The CDR3 DNA sequence: TGTGCCAGCAGTGGGGGGGGAACAGGGTATCAGCCCCAGCATTTT. Translating gives CASSGGGTGYQPQHF.

The rearrangement links TRBV6-2 or TRBV6-3 to TRBJ1-5; no firm D call. The V gene lost 8 bases and the J gene lost 4 bases, with 12 bases spanning the gap. The germline gives CDR1 MNHEY, CDR2 SVGEGT. The CDR3 runs 13 residues. This CDR3 is CASGRRKNQPQHF. The CDR3 nucleotides read TGTGCCAGCGGAAGAAGGAAGAATCAGCCCCAGCATTTT.

V is TRBV18 and J is TRBJ1-1; D might be TRBD1 (5 bases). This CDR3 comprises 14 residues. Trimming cost V 4 bases and J 7 bases, with 16 bases left between them. Germline CDR1 reads KGHSH; CDR2 reads LQKENI. CDR3 nucleotide sequence: TGTGCCAGCTCACTACGCACTCAGGGAATTGAAGCTTTCTTT. Amino acid sequence: CASSLRTQGIEAFF.